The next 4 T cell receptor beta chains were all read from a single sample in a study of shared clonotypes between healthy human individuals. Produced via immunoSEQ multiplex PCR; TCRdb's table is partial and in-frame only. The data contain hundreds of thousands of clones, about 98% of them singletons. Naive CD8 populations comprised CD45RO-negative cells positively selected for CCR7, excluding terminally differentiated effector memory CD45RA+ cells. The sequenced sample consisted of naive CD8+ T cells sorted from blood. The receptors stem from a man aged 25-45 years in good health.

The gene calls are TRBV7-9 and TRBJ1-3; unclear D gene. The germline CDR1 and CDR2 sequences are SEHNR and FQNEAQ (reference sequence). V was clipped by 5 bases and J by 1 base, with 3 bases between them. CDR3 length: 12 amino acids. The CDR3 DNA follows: TGTGCCAGCAGCAGGTCTGGAAACACCATATATTTT. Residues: CASSRSGNTIYF.

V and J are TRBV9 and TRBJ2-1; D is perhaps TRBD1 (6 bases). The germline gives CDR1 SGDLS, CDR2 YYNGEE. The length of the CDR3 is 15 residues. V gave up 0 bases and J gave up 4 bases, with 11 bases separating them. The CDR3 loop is CASSVDGTNYNEQFF. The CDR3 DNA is TGTGCCAGCAGCGTAGACGGGACAAATTACAATGAGCAGTTCTTC.

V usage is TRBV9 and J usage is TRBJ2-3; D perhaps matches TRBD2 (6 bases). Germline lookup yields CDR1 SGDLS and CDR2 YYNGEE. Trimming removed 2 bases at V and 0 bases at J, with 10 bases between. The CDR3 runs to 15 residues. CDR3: CASSVSGGSTDTQYF. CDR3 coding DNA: TGTGCCAGCAGCGTTAGCGGAGGGAGCACAGATACGCAGTATTTT.

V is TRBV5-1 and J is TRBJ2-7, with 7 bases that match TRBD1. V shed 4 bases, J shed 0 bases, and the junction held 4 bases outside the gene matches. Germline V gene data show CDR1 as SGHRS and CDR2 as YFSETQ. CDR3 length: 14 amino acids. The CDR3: CASSVDRASYEQYF. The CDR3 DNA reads TGCGCCAGCAGCGTCGACAGGGCCTCCTACGAGCAGTACTTC.